A selection of T cell receptor beta chains follows, all from one sample in a study of beta chain features in type 1 diabetes. Clones were read by immunoSEQ multiplex PCR, and TCRdb kept only the in-frame ones, dropping some. The table shows around 600,000 clones, with 9.5% to 15% occurring only once. The sample taken for sequencing was naive CD4+ T cells from blood. Source of these receptors: a man aged 25-45 years with type 1 diabetes. CDR3s include the opening cysteine and the closing phenylalanine or tryptophan. A D gene is named only where the DNA matches it firmly. Only some rows state a clone size, as once, few, many or a class for expanded clones.

j_call: TRBJ1-5
v_call: TRBV29-1
d_call: NA
clone_size: NA
cdr3_nt: TGCAGCGTCACTCAGGGTAATAGCAATCAGCCCCAGCATTTT
cdr3_aa: CSVTQGNSNQPQHF

j_call: TRBJ2-7
v_call: TRBV2
d_call: TRBD1
clone_size: few
cdr3_nt: TGTGCCAGCAGTTCCCCGGGACAGAGACCCTACGAGCAGTACTTC
cdr3_aa: CASSSPGQRPYEQYF

j_call: TRBJ2-3
v_call: TRBV7-9
d_call: TRBD2
clone_size: NA
cdr3_nt: TGTGCCAGCAGCCCGGGGACTAGCGGAGATACGCAGTATTTT
cdr3_aa: CASSPGTSGDTQYF

j_call: TRBJ1-1
v_call: TRBV25-1
d_call: NA
clone_size: few
cdr3_nt: TGTGCCAGCAGGTACACGAACACTGAAGCTTTCTTT
cdr3_aa: CASRYTNTEAFF

j_call: TRBJ2-1
v_call: TRBV10-3
d_call: TRBD1
clone_size: NA
cdr3_nt: TGTGCCATCAAATCGACAGGGGCCCCCTACAATGAGCAGTTCTTC
cdr3_aa: CAIKSTGAPYNEQFF

j_call: TRBJ2-3
v_call: TRBV9
d_call: TRBD2
clone_size: NA
cdr3_nt: TGTGCCAGCAGCGTAACTAGCGGGGGGATCACAGATACGCAGTATTTT
cdr3_aa: CASSVTSGGITDTQYF

j_call: TRBJ2-7
v_call: TRBV30
d_call: NA
clone_size: NA
cdr3_nt: TGTGCCTGGAGTGGGCCAACCTACGAGCAGTACTTC
cdr3_aa: CAWSGPTYEQYF

j_call: TRBJ1-2
v_call: TRBV7-2
d_call: TRBD1
clone_size: NA
cdr3_nt: TGTGCCAGCAGCGGGGACAGGTCCATGCATGGCTACACCTTC
cdr3_aa: CASSGDRSMHGYTF

j_call: TRBJ1-5
v_call: TRBV27
d_call: NA
clone_size: NA
cdr3_nt: TGTGCCAGCAGTTTCAGGGGTCCGATTCTTCAGCCCCAGCATTTT
cdr3_aa: CASSFRGPILQPQHF

j_call: TRBJ2-3
v_call: TRBV21-1
d_call: NA
clone_size: NA
cdr3_nt: TGTGCCAGCAGCCCCCGCGCGACCAGGACTCCCACAGATACGCAGTATTTT
cdr3_aa: CASSPRATRTPTDTQYF

j_call: TRBJ2-3
v_call: TRBV14
d_call: TRBD2
clone_size: few
cdr3_nt: TGTGCCAGCAGCCACCGATTAGCGGGGGGGCCCGGAGATACGCAGTATTTT
cdr3_aa: CASSHRLAGGPGDTQYF

j_call: TRBJ2-7
v_call: TRBV7-2
d_call: TRBD1
clone_size: NA
cdr3_nt: TGTGCCAGCAGCCTTGACAGGGAGTACAAGCAGTACTTC
cdr3_aa: CASSLDREYKQYF

j_call: TRBJ2-2
v_call: TRBV9
d_call: NA
clone_size: few
cdr3_nt: TGTGCCAGCACCCAGCTCTTCGGGGGTCCTAGGGTAAACACCGGGGAGCTGTTTTTT
cdr3_aa: CASTQLFGGPRVNTGELFF

j_call: TRBJ2-7
v_call: TRBV5-6
d_call: NA
clone_size: NA
cdr3_nt: TGTGCCAGCAGCTTGGGTTACGAGCAGTACTTC
cdr3_aa: CASSLGYEQYF

j_call: TRBJ2-2
v_call: TRBV6-5
d_call: TRBD1
clone_size: few
cdr3_nt: TGTGCCAGCAGTTGGACAGGCGGCAACACCGGGGAGCTGTTTTTT
cdr3_aa: CASSWTGGNTGELFF

j_call: TRBJ2-7
v_call: TRBV28
d_call: NA
clone_size: few
cdr3_nt: TGTGCCAGCAGCAGGGGCGATAGGGCCTACGAGCAGTACTTC
cdr3_aa: CASSRGDRAYEQYF

j_call: TRBJ2-1
v_call: TRBV7-2
d_call: NA
clone_size: NA
cdr3_nt: TGTGCCAGCAGCCCGATAGCCCCGGGTAGGGTGAGCTCCTACAATGAGCAGTTCTTC
cdr3_aa: CASSPIAPGRVSSYNEQFF

j_call: TRBJ1-3
v_call: TRBV11-2
d_call: NA
clone_size: few
cdr3_nt: TGTGCCAGCAGCTTAGTCAACCAAGTTACTGGAAACACCATATATTTT
cdr3_aa: CASSLVNQVTGNTIYF

j_call: TRBJ2-3
v_call: TRBV7-7
d_call: TRBD2
clone_size: NA
cdr3_nt: TGTGCCAGCAGCTTAGCGATAGGACTAGCGGGGCGACTATTCATGGATACGCAGTATTTT
cdr3_aa: CASSLAIGLAGRLFMDTQYF

j_call: TRBJ1-4
v_call: TRBV15
d_call: NA
clone_size: once
cdr3_nt: TGTGCCACCAGCAGCGGTACGGCCCCAACTAATGAAAAACTGTTTTTT
cdr3_aa: CATSSGTAPTNEKLFF

j_call: TRBJ2-5
v_call: TRBV5-6
d_call: TRBD2
clone_size: NA
cdr3_nt: TGTGCCAGCAGCTTGTTAGGCTCTAGCGGGGGCCAAGAGACCCAGTACTTC
cdr3_aa: CASSLLGSSGGQETQYF

j_call: TRBJ2-7
v_call: TRBV6-5
d_call: TRBD1
clone_size: NA
cdr3_nt: TGTGCCAGCAGTCGACAGGGGTCCTCCTACGAGCAGTACTTC
cdr3_aa: CASSRQGSSYEQYF

j_call: TRBJ1-5
v_call: TRBV19
d_call: NA
clone_size: NA
cdr3_nt: TGTGCCAGTAGTATATCCGTCAATCAGCCCCAGCATTTT
cdr3_aa: CASSISVNQPQHF

j_call: TRBJ2-1
v_call: TRBV4-2
d_call: NA
clone_size: NA
cdr3_nt: TGTGCCAGCAGCCAAGATGGGGATGAGCAGTTCTTC
cdr3_aa: CASSQDGDEQFF

j_call: TRBJ1-1
v_call: TRBV2
d_call: NA
clone_size: few
cdr3_nt: TGTGCCAGCAGTATGCAGCAGAACACTGAAGCTTTCTTT
cdr3_aa: CASSMQQNTEAFF

j_call: TRBJ2-3
v_call: TRBV4-2
d_call: NA
clone_size: NA
cdr3_nt: TGTGCCAGCAGCCAAGAACCCCTTAAGGGAGCTCGGGATACGCAGTATTTT
cdr3_aa: CASSQEPLKGARDTQYF

j_call: TRBJ1-5
v_call: TRBV28
d_call: NA
clone_size: few
cdr3_nt: TGTGCCAGCAGTTTACTTTCTCAGGGGCCCCTAGGGCCCCAGCATTTT
cdr3_aa: CASSLLSQGPLGPQHF

j_call: TRBJ1-4
v_call: TRBV15
d_call: NA
clone_size: few
cdr3_nt: TGTGCCACCAGCAGAGATGGGGGCGGGAGGAATGAAAAACTGTTTTTT
cdr3_aa: CATSRDGGGRNEKLFF

j_call: TRBJ2-7
v_call: TRBV14
d_call: TRBD1
clone_size: few
cdr3_nt: TGTGCCAGCAGCCAACCACTGGACAGGGGGCACGAGCAGTACTTC
cdr3_aa: CASSQPLDRGHEQYF

j_call: TRBJ2-5
v_call: TRBV7-2
d_call: NA
clone_size: few
cdr3_nt: TGTGCCAGCAGCCGGCAGGGGGGCCAAGAGACCCAGTACTTC
cdr3_aa: CASSRQGGQETQYF

j_call: TRBJ1-2
v_call: TRBV5-6
d_call: NA
clone_size: once
cdr3_nt: TGTGCCAGCAGCTTGGTTGCCCAGGCTTATGGCTACACCTTC
cdr3_aa: CASSLVAQAYGYTF

j_call: TRBJ2-3
v_call: TRBV14
d_call: NA
clone_size: few
cdr3_nt: TGTGCCAGCAGCCAACGGTCCGATCCGCAGTATTTT
cdr3_aa: CASSQRSDPQYF

j_call: TRBJ2-7
v_call: TRBV7-6
d_call: TRBD1
clone_size: NA
cdr3_nt: TGTGCCAGCAGTTCTAGTCCGGGACAGGGGAACGAGCAGTACTTC
cdr3_aa: CASSSSPGQGNEQYF

j_call: TRBJ2-3
v_call: TRBV6-6
d_call: NA
clone_size: NA
cdr3_nt: TGTGCCAGCAGAATTGAAGCAGATACGCAGTATTTT
cdr3_aa: CASRIEADTQYF

j_call: TRBJ2-3
v_call: TRBV4-2
d_call: NA
clone_size: NA
cdr3_nt: TGTGCCAGCAGCTCCCAGGGGCATACGCAGTATTTT
cdr3_aa: CASSSQGHTQYF

j_call: TRBJ2-2
v_call: TRBV23-1
d_call: TRBD2
clone_size: few
cdr3_nt: TGCGCCAGCACCCACCCTCCCCCAACTAGCGGGGAGAACACCGGGGAGCTGTTTTTT
cdr3_aa: CASTHPPPTSGENTGELFF

j_call: TRBJ2-6
v_call: TRBV30
d_call: TRBD1
clone_size: NA
cdr3_nt: TGTGCCTGGAGCCCAATGGGACAGGCCCTTGGGGCCAACGTCCTGACTTTC
cdr3_aa: CAWSPMGQALGANVLTF

j_call: TRBJ1-5
v_call: TRBV6-5
d_call: TRBD1
clone_size: NA
cdr3_nt: TGTGCCAGCCCTACAGGGGTTTTAGGCAATCAGCCCCAGCATTTT
cdr3_aa: CASPTGVLGNQPQHF

j_call: TRBJ2-5
v_call: TRBV7-2
d_call: NA
clone_size: NA
cdr3_nt: TGTGCCAGCAGCTCAGACAGGGCGGGAAAGACCCAGTACTTC
cdr3_aa: CASSSDRAGKTQYF

j_call: TRBJ2-5
v_call: TRBV2
d_call: NA
clone_size: NA
cdr3_nt: TGTGCCAGCAGACGGGGTCAAGAGACCCAGTACTTC
cdr3_aa: CASRRGQETQYF

j_call: TRBJ1-2
v_call: TRBV5-1
d_call: NA
clone_size: NA
cdr3_nt: TGCGCCAGCAGCTTGGCCGAAACCGAGGCAGTTGGCTACACCTTC
cdr3_aa: CASSLAETEAVGYTF

j_call: TRBJ1-3
v_call: TRBV13
d_call: NA
clone_size: few
cdr3_nt: TGTGCCAGCAGCAGGGAAGGGACTGGAAACACCATATATTTT
cdr3_aa: CASSREGTGNTIYF

j_call: TRBJ1-1
v_call: TRBV29-1
d_call: TRBD1
clone_size: NA
cdr3_nt: TGCAGCGCGCCGCAGGGGGCGGGAGGGGAAGCTTTCTTT
cdr3_aa: CSAPQGAGGEAFF

j_call: TRBJ2-5
v_call: TRBV4-3
d_call: NA
clone_size: NA
cdr3_nt: TGCGCCAGCAGCTATAAAGGGACGGCGAGAGGGGAGACCCAGTACTTC
cdr3_aa: CASSYKGTARGETQYF

j_call: TRBJ2-1
v_call: TRBV11-2
d_call: NA
clone_size: NA
cdr3_nt: TGTGCCAGCAGCGCAATCCTGAGGGTTGAGCAGTTCTTC
cdr3_aa: CASSAILRVEQFF

j_call: TRBJ1-2
v_call: TRBV27
d_call: TRBD1
clone_size: NA
cdr3_nt: TGTGCCAGCAGTTCTCCGGGACAGGGGAGAAGTGGCTACACCTTC
cdr3_aa: CASSSPGQGRSGYTF

j_call: TRBJ2-7
v_call: TRBV5-1
d_call: NA
clone_size: NA
cdr3_nt: TGCGCCAGCAGCCCTGGTCCTAGCGCGACCTACGAGCAGTACTTC
cdr3_aa: CASSPGPSATYEQYF

j_call: TRBJ2-5
v_call: TRBV5-1
d_call: NA
clone_size: NA
cdr3_nt: TGCGCCAGCAGCTTGGGGGGAACCCAAGAGACCCAGTACTTC
cdr3_aa: CASSLGGTQETQYF

j_call: TRBJ2-6
v_call: TRBV4-2
d_call: NA
clone_size: few
cdr3_nt: TGTGCCAGCAGCCAAGTTCCCTTAGGGGATGGGGCCAACGTCCTGACTTTC
cdr3_aa: CASSQVPLGDGANVLTF

j_call: TRBJ2-7
v_call: TRBV20-1
d_call: NA
clone_size: NA
cdr3_nt: TGCAGTGCTGTCCGGGACTCGGAGCAGTACTTC
cdr3_aa: CSAVRDSEQYF

j_call: TRBJ1-2
v_call: TRBV7-9
d_call: TRBD1
clone_size: few
cdr3_nt: TGTGCCAGCAGCATGGGACAGGGGGCTTTCTATGGCTACACCTTC
cdr3_aa: CASSMGQGAFYGYTF

j_call: TRBJ2-1
v_call: TRBV5-8
d_call: NA
clone_size: few
cdr3_nt: TGTGCCAGCAGCTATCGAAGAGCGGTTACTTACAATGAGCAGTTCTTC
cdr3_aa: CASSYRRAVTYNEQFF

j_call: TRBJ2-2
v_call: TRBV6-5
d_call: NA
clone_size: few
cdr3_nt: TGTGCCAGCAGTTCCCAATATCAGGACGGGGAGCTGTTTTTT
cdr3_aa: CASSSQYQDGELFF